This TCR beta chain comes out of a study of Graves' ophthalmopathy and Graves' hyperthyroidism. This clonotype was seen repeatedly, ten times or more. Investigators amplified TCR beta CDR3 regions from RNA transcripts. HTBI primers were employed in first-round RT-PCR, then a second-round multiplex PCR followed. TCRdb reprocessed the multiplex PCR reads via MiXCR and lists one record per CDR3 protein. Among 650,000 to 900,000 distinct CDR3 sequences, around 40% were seen once, and the ten largest hold 44%. The TCR originated in an adult man with Graves' ophthalmopathy. Sequencing was performed on peripheral blood.

The CDR3 DNA reads as TGTGCCAGCAGCTTAGGGGCGGGGCAGCCCACTGAAGCTTTCTTT. Amino acid sequence: CASSLGAGQPTEAFF. The chain joins TRBV7-2 to TRBJ1-1; TRBD1 might be the D (5 bases). There are 15 residues in the CDR3. CDR1 SGHTA and CDR2 FQGNSA come from the germline V gene. Trimming removed 1 base from V and 4 bases from J, with 13 bases in between.